These 13 T cell receptor beta chains originate from one sample sequenced in a study of shared clonotypes between healthy human individuals. TCRdb's copy holds only in-frame clones and misses some; the assay was immunoSEQ multiplex PCR. The sample records approximately 530,000 clones, 90% to 96% being singletons. Sequencing was performed on naive CD4+ T cells sorted from blood. Subset given: CD45RA+ positively selected. All receptors come from a woman in her 30s in good health.

The chain links TRBV6-1 to TRBJ1-5; tentatively, D is TRBD1 (5 bases). CDR1 is MNHNS and CDR2 is SASEGT in the germline V gene. The CDR3 is made up of 17 amino acids. Trimming took 1 base from V and 6 from J, leaving 19 bases between them. CDR3 residues: CASSEVLRAGLGQPQHF. The DNA for the CDR3 is TGTGCCAGCAGTGAAGTCCTAAGGGCAGGGTTAGGTCAGCCCCAGCATTTT.

CDR3 sequence: CASSIGAGETDTQYF. The CDR3 DNA is TGTGCCAGTAGTATAGGGGCAGGAGAAACAGATACGCAGTATTTT. V usage is TRBV19 and J usage is TRBJ2-3, with D uncertain. Trimming removed 1 base from V and 3 bases from J, with 11 bases in between. Germline V gene data show CDR1 as LNHDA and CDR2 as SQIVND (reference sequence). This CDR3 contains 15 residues.

This chain links TRBV5-6 with TRBJ2-7; 9 nucleotides agree with TRBD2. With V trimmed by 4 bases and J by 3 bases, 5 bases remained unmatched. The CDR3 runs 14 residues. Germline V gene lookup returns CDR1 SGHDT and CDR2 YYEEEE. This CDR3 reads CASSASGMGYEQYF. The CDR3 DNA follows: TGTGCCAGCAGCGCTAGCGGGATGGGCTACGAGCAGTACTTC.

This rearrangement joins TRBV6-5 to TRBJ1-2; TRBD1 agrees at 9 bases. V lost 0 bases and J lost 8; bases outside the gene matches: 4. Germline-derived CDR1 and CDR2 are MNHEY and SVGAGI. The CDR3 length is 14 residues. This CDR3 reads CASSYSGQGRGYTF. DNA of the CDR3: TGTGCCAGCAGTTACTCGGGACAGGGTCGCGGCTACACCTTC.

This clone came up once. The rearrangement uses TRBV19 and TRBJ1-6; 8 bases are shared with TRBD1. V trimming: 7 bases; J trimming: 8 bases; junction bases outside the gene matches: 4. Germline V gene lookup returns CDR1 LNHDA and CDR2 SQIVND (reference sequence). The CDR3 consists of 13 residues. CDR3 sequence: CASNRGVHSPLHF. The CDR3 bases are TGTGCCAGTAACAGGGGGGTTCATTCACCCCTCCACTTT.

The V gene is TRBV5-6, the J gene TRBJ2-2; the D gene could be TRBD1 or TRBD2 (5 bases each). V lost 1 base and J 8 bases, leaving 9 bases between the germline ends. CDR1 is SGHDT, CDR2 YYEEEE, per germline. The CDR3 has 13 amino acids. The CDR3 here is CASSLPGTGELFF. The DNA for the CDR3 is TGTGCCAGCAGCTTGCCCGGGACGGGGGAGCTGTTTTTT.

The chain joins TRBV15 to TRBJ1-2, with D perhaps matching TRBD1 (5 bases). The CDR3 length is 15 residues. Trimming pared 1 base from V and 3 bases from J, leaving 12 bases between. Germline values: CDR1 LNHNV, CDR2 YYDKDF (reference sequence). In DNA form, the CDR3 reads TGTGCCACCAGCAGAGGCAGGGAAAGTGACTATGGCTACACCTTC. This gives the protein CATSRGRESDYGYTF.

Notes on this clone: A junction end diverges from the germline sequence, so it may reflect a read error. This rearrangement joins TRBV4-1 to TRBJ2-6, with D uncertain. Germline V lookup: CDR1 MGHRA, CDR2 YSYEKL. The CDR3 loop spans 15 amino acids. The CDR3 DNA reads as TGCGCCAGCAGCTTAGTCCCCTCTGGGACCAACGTCCTGACTTTC. It codes for CASSLVPSGTNVLTF.

The chain has TRBV5-6 and TRBJ2-7, with 7 nucleotides matching TRBD1. The CDR3 is 13 amino acids. V lost 4 bases and J lost 4; bases outside the gene matches: 5. Germline loops: CDR1 SGHDT, CDR2 YYEEEE. The CDR3 is CASSQDRDYEQYF. The CDR3 DNA reads as TGTGCCAGCAGCCAAGACAGGGATTACGAGCAGTACTTC.

This CDR3 is CASSPKQGTGNTIYF. The CDR3 coding sequence is TGTGCCAGCTCACCAAAACAGGGGACCGGAAACACCATATATTTT. This chain joins TRBV18 and TRBJ1-3; 7 bases align to TRBD1. With V trimmed by 2 bases and J by 4 bases, 5 bases remained unmatched. The CDR3 length is 15 residues. The germline V gene has CDR1 KGHSH and CDR2 LQKENI. The full variable domain, rest sourced from reference TRBV18 and TRBJ1-3, is NAGVMQNPRHLVRRRGQEARLRCSPMKGHSHVYWYRQLPEEGLKFMVYLQKENIIDESGMPKERFSAEFPKEGPSILRIQQVVRGDSAAYFCASSPKQGTGNTIYFGEGSWLTVV.

The chain is built from TRBV5-1 and TRBJ2-2; 11 bases are a match to TRBD1. V shed 6 bases and J 6 bases; nucleotides not matched to a gene: 7. Germline V lookup: CDR1 SGHRS, CDR2 YFSETQ. The CDR3 has 15 residues. The CDR3 DNA is TGCGCCAGCATGACCGGACAGGGGGCGGCCGGGGAGCTGTTTTTT. It codes for CASMTGQGAAGELFF.

The V and J genes are TRBV28 and TRBJ1-5; tentatively, D is TRBD1 (5 bases). V lost 0 bases and J lost 3, with 21 bases in between. This CDR3 is 19 amino acids long. The germline CDR1 and CDR2 sequences are MDHEN and SYDVKM. The CDR3 nucleotides read TGTGCCAGCAGTTTATGGGGGCTCGGGACCGACACTCTCAATCAGCCCCAGCATTTT. It translates to CASSLWGLGTDTLNQPQHF. The full variable domain, with the rest looked up from reference TRBV28 and TRBJ1-5, is DVKVTQSSRYLVKRTGEKVFLECVQDMDHENMFWYRQDPGLGLRLIYFSYDVKMKEKGDIPEGYSVSREKKERFSLILESASTNQTSMYLCASSLWGLGTDTLNQPQHFGDGTRLSIL.

The V and J genes are TRBV15 and TRBJ2-3; D remains unclear. V lost 0 bases and J 2 bases, leaving 9 bases between the germline ends. The CDR3 sequence is 15 residues long. CDR1 is LNHNV and CDR2 is YYDKDF in the germline V gene (reference sequence). The CDR3: CATSREVLHTDTQYF. The CDR3 region has the DNA TGTGCCACCAGCAGAGAGGTTCTGCACACAGATACGCAGTATTTT.